Listed below are T cell receptor beta chains from one sample, sequenced in a study of beta chain features in type 1 diabetes. Profiling relied on immunoSEQ multiplex PCR, and the TCRdb table lists in-frame clones only, not all of them. Of under 300,000 clones in the sample, 24% were seen once. Specimen: naive CD4+ T cells from blood. Receptors originate from a woman in her 30s with type 1 diabetes. CDR3s include the opening cysteine and the closing phenylalanine or tryptophan. The D gene is left open where the match is weak. Clone size is not always given. Where it is, it says once, few, many or a class for expanded clones.

>TRBD1|few|TRBJ1-2|TRBV7-3
TGTGCCAGCAGGGGGACAGGGGGCGAAGGGGGCTACACCTTC
CASRGTGGEGGYTF
>-|few|TRBJ1-1|TRBV7-9
TGTGCCAGCAGCCCTAACCCCGGGACACCAAAGGACACTGAAGCTTTCTTT
CASSPNPGTPKDTEAFF
>TRBD1|-|TRBJ2-6|TRBV6-5
TGTGCCAGCAGTCAGACAGGGTCGGGGGCCAACGTCCTGACTTTC
CASSQTGSGANVLTF
>-|few|TRBJ2-5|TRBV19
TGTGCCAGTAGTAGGGACACACAAGAGACCCAGTACTTC
CASSRDTQETQYF
>TRBD1|few|TRBJ2-7|TRBV29-1
TGCAGCGTCGCCCGGACAGGGGGTTGGGACGAGCAGTACTTC
CSVARTGGWDEQYF
>-|-|TRBJ1-1|TRBV27
TGTGCCAGCAGGACAGGTTTCAGTTATGCTTTCTTT
CASRTGFSYAFF
>TRBD2|-|TRBJ2-5|TRBV7-2
TGTGCCAGCAGATCCAACCCACTAGCGGGAGGGCCAGAGACCCAGTACTTC
CASRSNPLAGGPETQYF
>TRBD2|-|TRBJ2-1|TRBV4-2
TGTGCCAGCAGCCAAGATTTAGGGACTAGACGTAATGAGCAGTTCTTC
CASSQDLGTRRNEQFF
>TRBD1|few|TRBJ2-1|TRBV4-1
TGCGCCAGCAGCCTCTTACAGGGGGCGTATGAGCAGTTCTTC
CASSLLQGAYEQFF
>TRBD1|-|TRBJ2-2|TRBV29-1
TGCAGCGTTGGGACAGGGGCGAACACCGGGGAGCTGTTTTTT
CSVGTGANTGELFF
>TRBD2|-|TRBJ2-3|TRBV28
TGTGCCAGCAGTTCTTCAGGGGCCGGGAGGGCAGGATCGCAGTATTTT
CASSSSGAGRAGSQYF
>-|-|TRBJ2-3|TRBV29-1
TGCAGCGCTGCGGGAGATACGCAGTATTTT
CSAAGDTQYF
>-|-|TRBJ2-7|TRBV13
TGTGCCAGCAGCTTAAGTCAGGGAAGGTACGAGCAGTACTTC
CASSLSQGRYEQYF
>TRBD2|-|TRBJ2-5|TRBV5-4
TGTGCCAGCAGCTTGAGGCTAGCGGGAGGGCCCGCTGAGACCCAGTACTTC
CASSLRLAGGPAETQYF
>-|-|TRBJ2-1|TRBV2
TGTGCCAGCACCCCCCGGTACAGGGACTACAATGAGCAGTTCTTC
CASTPRYRDYNEQFF
>-|-|TRBJ2-3|TRBV30
TGTGCCTGGAGTTCCGTCGCAGGCGATACGCAGTATTTT
CAWSSVAGDTQYF
>-|-|TRBJ2-4|TRBV28
TGTGCCAGCAGTTTGGCTCAAAAGACAGGTCCACAGTACTTC
CASSLAQKTGPQYF
>TRBD1|-|TRBJ2-1|TRBV7-3
TGTGCCAGCAGCTTAGGGACAGGGACCAATGAGCAGTTCTTC
CASSLGTGTNEQFF
>-|few|TRBJ2-6|TRBV27
TGTGCCAGCAGTCACAACTCTGGGGCCAACGTCCTGACTTTC
CASSHNSGANVLTF
>TRBD2|few|TRBJ2-1|TRBV25-1
TGTGCCAGCAGACTAGCGGGAGGGCCCGGGGATGAGCAGTTCTTC
CASRLAGGPGDEQFF
>-|-|TRBJ1-1|TRBV30
TGTGCCTGGACTATACAGGGTGAAGCTTTCTTT
CAWTIQGEAFF
>TRBD1|-|TRBJ2-3|TRBV7-3
TGTGCCAGCAGCTTATCCCGGGACAGGGGTACAGATACGCAGTATTTT
CASSLSRDRGTDTQYF
>-|few|TRBJ2-7|TRBV27
TGTGCCAGCAGTTTACGACAGACATTGGGAGAGCAGTACTTC
CASSLRQTLGEQYF
>-|few|TRBJ2-4|TRBV7-9
TGTGCCAGCAGCTTAGCACAGGGAAGCATTCAGTACTTC
CASSLAQGSIQYF
>-|-|TRBJ2-2|TRBV25-1
TGTGCCAGCAGTGAAATCCACAGGGAAACCGGGGAGCTGTTTTTT
CASSEIHRETGELFF
>-|-|TRBJ1-1|TRBV6-5
TGTGCCAGCAGCTGGCTGGGAGGGAGCACTGAAGCTTTCTTT
CASSWLGGSTEAFF
>-|few|TRBJ1-1|TRBV29-1
TGCAGCGTTGAAGGACATACAGGGCTGATGAACACTGAAGCTTTCTTT
CSVEGHTGLMNTEAFF
>-|-|TRBJ2-1|TRBV18
TGTGCCAGCTCACCTTCCATTAGCGAGACCTCCTACAATGAGCAGTTCTTC
CASSPSISETSYNEQFF
>-|-|TRBJ1-2|TRBV9
TGTGCCAGCGGGGCGGTGGACTATGGCTACACCTTC
CASGAVDYGYTF
>TRBD2|-|TRBJ2-7|TRBV30
TGTGCCTGGAGTAGTTTAGTAGCGGGTCACTACGAGCAGTACTTC
CAWSSLVAGHYEQYF
>TRBD1|-|TRBJ2-7|TRBV23-1
TGCGCCAGCAGTCAGCCGGGACAGGCTACCTACGAGCAGTACTTC
CASSQPGQATYEQYF
>-|-|TRBJ2-7|TRBV18
TGTGCCAGCTCACCCTCGGACGAGCAGTACTTC
CASSPSDEQYF
>-|-|TRBJ1-2|TRBV27
TGTGCCAGCAGTTCAGTGGGGCTGGTGGGCTACACCTTC
CASSSVGLVGYTF
>TRBD2|few|TRBJ2-3|TRBV29-1
TGCAGCGTTGAGGCTAGCGGCCACTCTATTAGCACAGATACGCAGTATTTT
CSVEASGHSISTDTQYF
>-|-|TRBJ1-1|TRBV7-3
TGTGCCAGCAGCCCTAGAATTAACACTGAAGCTTTCTTT
CASSPRINTEAFF
>TRBD2|-|TRBJ2-2|TRBV4-1
TGCGCCAGCAGCCAAGCAATAGCGGGAGTTAGGACCGGGGAGCTGTTTTTT
CASSQAIAGVRTGELFF
>TRBD1|few|TRBJ2-7|TRBV18
TGTGCCAGCTCAGCGACCGGGACAGGGGGCGAGCAGTACTTC
CASSATGTGGEQYF
>-|few|TRBJ2-1|TRBV30
TGTGCCTGGAGTGGAGGGCCTTCAGTCTACAATGAGCAGTTCTTC
CAWSGGPSVYNEQFF
>-|few|TRBJ2-5|TRBV15
TGTGCCACCAGCATCGGGGGTCAAGAGACCCAGTACTTC
CATSIGGQETQYF
>TRBD1|-|TRBJ1-6|TRBV11-3
TGTGCCAGCAGCGACAGGGCTAATTCACCCCTCCACTTT
CASSDRANSPLHF
>-|-|TRBJ2-3|TRBV19
TGTGCCAGTAGCAAACCTAGACAGACAGATACGCAGTATTTT
CASSKPRQTDTQYF
>TRBD2|few|TRBJ2-7|TRBV19
TGTGCCAGCCGAAATCTAGCGGGATCTCCTGGGGAGCAGTACTTC
CASRNLAGSPGEQYF
>-|few|TRBJ1-2|TRBV29-1
TGCAGCGCGGCGGCTAACTATGGCTACACCTTC
CSAAANYGYTF
>TRBD1|-|TRBJ1-4|TRBV6-1
TGTGCCACCAAATGGGACAGTGAAAAACTGTTTTTT
CATKWDSEKLFF
>TRBD2|-|TRBJ2-5|TRBV5-1
TGCGCCAGCAGCCTGGCCACTAGCGGTGAGACCCAGTACTTC
CASSLATSGETQYF
>TRBD1|few|TRBJ2-7|TRBV5-4
TGTGCCAGCAGCTTGGCCGGGACAGGGGGTTCTCGGCAGTACTTC
CASSLAGTGGSRQYF
>-|-|TRBJ2-7|TRBV30
TGTGCCTGGAGTGATTTCAACTACGAGCAGTACTTC
CAWSDFNYEQYF
>TRBD1|-|TRBJ2-2|TRBV29-1
TGCAGCGTTGTTAGGGACAGTACGAACACCGGGGAGCTGTTTTTT
CSVVRDSTNTGELFF
>TRBD1|-|TRBJ2-4|TRBV12-5
TGTGCTAGTGGCTCTCGGACAGGGGGCGGAAACATTCAGTACTTC
CASGSRTGGGNIQYF
>TRBD1|few|TRBJ2-7|TRBV5-1
TGCGCCAGCGGGGACAGGGGCTACGAGCAGTACTTC
CASGDRGYEQYF
>-|-|TRBJ2-5|TRBV19
TGTGCCAGTAGCTTCCAGGTTGGAGAGACCCAGTACTTC
CASSFQVGETQYF
>-|few|TRBJ1-4|TRBV29-1
TGCAGCGTTGTTGGATCTTCGGGAAAACTGTTTTTT
CSVVGSSGKLFF